This record covers a single T cell receptor (beta chain). Trimming at V came to 5 bases and at J to 5 bases, leaving 14 bases not matched to a gene. Germline V lookup: CDR1 SGHAT, CDR2 FQNNGV. The CDR3 runs 18 residues. This specimen comes from a study of blood T cell repertoires in COVID-19. Study overall: Sites in the United States, Italy and Spain provided acute and convalescent COVID-19 samples. In each case, the material was cDNA or gDNA derived from T cells, B-cell-depleted T cells, or PBMCs.

Under the authors' procedure: Researchers report that nucleated cell counts were estimated from reference gene primer amplification. The data were produced by immunoSEQ multiplex PCR, yet TCRdb's version contains in-frame clones alone and is incomplete. D and trimming were read from the DNA, whereas the V and J calls and clone size are those reported in that table. The sample yields 30,000 to 35,000 clones, roughly 85% seen once. Sequenced: peripheral blood. This TCR came from a man older than 75 with active COVID-19. The V call is TRBV11-2, the J call TRBJ2-5, with 13 nucleotides matching TRBD2. The CDR3 sequence is CASSQARTSGGRRETQYF. DNA for the CDR3: TGTGCCAGCAGCCAAGCCCGGACTAGCGGGGGACGGAGGGAGACCCAGTACTTC.